A single sample is the source of the 8 T cell receptor beta chains below, sequenced in a study of shared clonotypes between healthy human individuals. Libraries were prepared by immunoSEQ multiplex PCR; TCRdb keeps only in-frame clonotypes and omits some of them. This sample carries some 2.1 million clones, around 93% of them seen once, and the ten largest clones take more than 1.5%. Naivety among CD8 cells was defined by CD45RO negativity and positive CCR7 selection, thereby excluding terminally differentiated effector memory CD45RA+ cells. The sample was naive CD8+ T cells from PBMCs. Source of these receptors: a man aged 18-30 years in good health. Some clones in this sample may be carry-over from other donors' samples.

The V gene is TRBV27, the J gene TRBJ2-1, with 8 bases aligning to TRBD1. CDR3 length: 14 residues. V was clipped by 6 bases and J by 9 bases; unmatched bases: 10. CDR1 and CDR2 from the germline V gene are MNHEY and SMNVEV (reference sequence). The CDR3 loop reads CASSRQGWMGEQFF. As DNA, the CDR3 is TGTGCCAGCAGCCGACAGGGGTGGATGGGTGAGCAGTTCTTC.

The chain is built from TRBV19 and TRBJ1-2, with 10 bases that match TRBD1. The germline gives CDR1 LNHDA, CDR2 SQIVND (reference sequence). J lost 1 base, V lost 6 bases, and 8 bases had no gene match. This CDR3 has 16 residues. CDR3 sequence: CASSDRGLTGNYGYTF. For the CDR3, the DNA is TGTGCCAGTAGCGACAGGGGGCTAACGGGTAACTATGGCTACACCTTC.

This clone was found once. The chain combines TRBV10-3 with TRBJ1-2, with TRBD1 matching over 8 bases. CDR3 length: 16 amino acids. CDR1 is ENHRY, CDR2 SYGVKD, per germline. V was clipped by 0 bases and J by 3 bases; unmatched bases: 6. The CDR3 spells CAISESGGQDDYGYTF. The CDR3, as DNA: TGTGCCATCAGTGAGTCAGGGGGACAGGATGACTATGGCTACACCTTC.

The chain is built from TRBV28 and TRBJ2-5; 8 bases are a match to TRBD1. From germline, CDR1 is MDHEN and CDR2 SYDVKM. V shed 5 bases and J 5 bases; nucleotides not matched to a gene: 7. This CDR3 contains 14 residues. The CDR3 here is CASSPDRAWETQYF. For the CDR3, the DNA is TGTGCCAGCAGTCCGGACAGGGCCTGGGAGACCCAGTACTTC.

As to this clone: In the same sample, other DNA sequences code for this CDR3. J is TRBJ2-7 and V is TRBV7-9; D unclear. CDR3 length: 11 amino acids. The V and J ends lost 5 bases and 4 bases respectively, with 6 bases between them. Germline V gene data show CDR1 as SEHNR and CDR2 as FQNEAQ (reference sequence). Written as DNA, the CDR3 is TGTGCCAGCAGCCAGGCTTACGAGCAGTACTTC. It translates to CASSQAYEQYF.

The chain has TRBV6-6 and TRBJ1-1; D perhaps matches TRBD1 (5 bases). Germline CDR1 and CDR2: MNHNY and SVGAGI (reference sequence). V was clipped by 0 bases and J by 3 bases, with 8 bases between them. CDR3 length: 14 residues. CDR3 DNA sequence: TGTGCCAGCAGTTACTCGGGGGAACACACTGAAGCTTTCTTT. Translation: CASSYSGEHTEAFF.

The sample holds one count of this clone. This chain connects TRBV13 to TRBJ2-7, with D perhaps matching TRBD2 (6 bases). Trimming cost V 2 bases and J 4 bases, with 9 bases left between them. CDR1 and CDR2 (germline): PRHDT, FYEKMQ (reference sequence). The CDR3 extends over 13 amino acids. CDR3 nucleotide sequence: TGTGCCAGCAGCTTATTACGGGAGTACGAGCAGTACTTC. Its translation is CASSLLREYEQYF.

This chain joins TRBV12-5 and TRBJ1-2, with unresolved D. Trimming took 1 base from V and 7 from J, leaving 10 bases between them. The germline V gene has CDR1 LGHNT and CDR2 FRNRAP. This CDR3 comprises 13 residues. CDR3 bases: TGTGCTAGTGGTTTGGACGGACGGTTTGGCTACACCTTC. Translating gives CASGLDGRFGYTF. The entire variable domain, with the rest obtained from reference TRBV12-5 and TRBJ1-2, is as follows: DARVTQTPRHKVTEMGQEVTMRCQPILGHNTVFWYRQTMMQGLELLAYFRNRAPLDDSGMPKDRFSAEMPDATLATLKIQPSEPRDSAVYFCASGLDGRFGYTFGSGTRLTVV.